This passage covers 14 T cell receptor beta chains from one sample sequenced in a study of blood T cell repertoires in COVID-19. Here immunoSEQ multiplex PCR was the method, and the copy in TCRdb shows in-frame clones only, minus some. This sample carries 180,000 or so clones, about 90% of them seen once, and the ten largest clones take around 2.3%. Sequencing input: peripheral blood. The receptors stem from a middle-aged man with active or convalescent COVID-19.

The rearrangement joins TRBV15 to TRBJ1-1, with D unclear. Trimming removed 2 bases at V and 3 bases at J, with 16 bases between. The CDR3 loop spans 16 amino acids. Germline V gene data show CDR1 as LNHNV and CDR2 as YYDKDF (reference sequence). The CDR3 is CATSRKVTLADTEAFF. DNA for the CDR3: TGTGCCACCAGCAGAAAAGTAACGCTGGCGGACACTGAAGCTTTCTTT.

The chain is built from TRBV28 and TRBJ2-2; 7 positions match TRBD2. J gave up 1 base and V 7 bases, and 3 bases lay outside the gene matches. The V gene's germline CDR1 is MDHEN and CDR2 SYDVKM. The CDR3 extends over 14 amino acids. The CDR3 here is CASKGRGNTGELFF. CDR3 sequence (DNA): TGTGCCAGCAAGGGGAGGGGGAACACCGGGGAGCTGTTTTTT.

The chain couples TRBV6-5 to TRBJ2-1; no reliable D call. Germline V CDR1 and CDR2: MNHEY, SVGAGI. This CDR3 comprises 13 residues. Trimming removed 8 bases at V and 2 bases at J, with 10 bases between. The CDR3 loop is CASHVRAYNEQFF. The CDR3 DNA follows: TGTGCCAGCCACGTTCGGGCCTACAATGAGCAGTTCTTC.

V and J are TRBV7-8 and TRBJ2-7; D perhaps matches TRBD1 (6 bases). The CDR3 runs to 14 residues. V dropped 5 bases and J dropped 2 bases, with 13 bases sitting between them. In germline, CDR1 is SGHVS, CDR2 FQNEAQ. CDR3 coding DNA: TGTGCCAGCAGCCTCCGGACAGACCCCTACGAGCAGTACTTC. As protein: CASSLRTDPYEQYF.

V and J are TRBV6-4 and TRBJ2-2, with D tentatively TRBD1 (5 bases). V was cut by 6 bases and J by 6 bases, with 11 bases left in between. Per the germline V gene, CDR1 is MRHNA and CDR2 is SNTAGT. The CDR3 is made up of 13 amino acids. The CDR3 reads CASSSGRAGELFF. DNA of the CDR3: TGTGCCAGCAGCTCAGGGCGTGCCGGGGAGCTGTTTTTT.

Comment on this clone: At the DNA level, this CDR3 is encoded by other sequences in the same sample as well. CDR3 in DNA: TGCGCCAGCAGCTTGGGATTAGGGGGGAACACTGAAGCTTTCTTT. Protein: CASSLGLGGNTEAFF. The chain is built from TRBV5-1 and TRBJ1-1; D is perhaps TRBD1 (6 bases). Trimming removed 0 bases at V and 1 base at J, with 10 bases between. This CDR3 is built from 15 residues. CDR1 is SGHRS, CDR2 YFSETQ, per germline.

This chain uses TRBV7-9 with TRBJ2-1, with 8 bases lining up with TRBD1. The V gene's germline CDR1 is SEHNR and CDR2 FQNEAQ (reference sequence). CDR3 length: 18 residues. V gave up 1 base and J gave up 6 bases; unmatched junction bases: 14. CDR3 in amino acids: CASSLVGGTGGSGNEQFF. Written as DNA, the CDR3 is TGTGCCAGCAGCTTAGTAGGCGGGACAGGAGGGTCTGGCAATGAGCAGTTCTTC.

This rearrangement joins TRBV28 to TRBJ2-1; D not certain. From germline, CDR1 is MDHEN and CDR2 SYDVKM. V lost 3 bases and J lost 5, with 11 bases in between. CDR3 length: 14 residues. CDR3 nucleotides: TGTGCCAGCAGTTTTATTTCAGGCCACAATGAGCAGTTCTTC. It translates to CASSFISGHNEQFF.

The rearrangement links TRBV3-1 (or the pseudogene TRBV3-2) to TRBJ2-7; tentatively, D is TRBD1 (6 bases). Germline V gives CDR1 LGHDT, CDR2 YNNKEL (reference sequence). V lost 2 bases and J lost 2, with 19 bases in between. This CDR3 is built from 17 residues. The CDR3 region is CASSQRGIQGRAYEQYF. CDR3 sequence (DNA): TGTGCCAGCAGCCAAAGGGGTATACAGGGAAGGGCCTACGAGCAGTACTTC.

This clone was seen just once. This sequence joins TRBV6-5 and TRBJ1-5; 7 bases fit TRBD1. Germline V CDR1 and CDR2: MNHEY, SVGAGI. V lost 7 bases, J lost 5 bases, and 5 bases stayed unmatched. The CDR3 loop spans 13 amino acids. CDR3 sequence (DNA): TGTGCCAGCACCGGGACAGTGGATCAGCCCCAGCATTTT. As protein: CASTGTVDQPQHF.

V is TRBV6-1 and J is TRBJ1-2; 7 bases align to TRBD1. CDR1 is MNHNS, CDR2 SASEGT, per germline. J was trimmed by 8 bases and V by 1 base; bases with no gene match: 4. This CDR3 comprises 13 residues. The CDR3 protein is CASSEGEQGGYTF. The CDR3 bases are TGTGCCAGCAGTGAAGGGGAACAGGGGGGCTACACCTTC.

In its sample, this clone was seen once. The chain is built from TRBV20-1 and TRBJ2-7; D is perhaps TRBD2 (7 bases). V lost 3 bases, J lost 2 bases, and 23 bases lay in between. The CDR3 extends over 17 amino acids. CDR1 is DFQATT, CDR2 SNEGSKA, per germline (reference sequence). CDR3 in DNA: TGCAGTGCTAGTTCCTCTATGACTCGGGGGGCTACCTACGAGCAGTACTTC. It specifies CSASSSMTRGATYEQYF.

The gene calls are TRBV4-1 and TRBJ2-7, with D unresolved. The CDR3 extends over 14 amino acids. Trimming stripped 0 bases from V and 4 bases from J, with 10 bases between. CDR1 is MGHRA, CDR2 YSYEKL, per germline. The CDR3 DNA follows: TGCGCCAGCAGCCAAGATCGTATCGGGTACGAGCAGTACTTC. This translates into CASSQDRIGYEQYF.

DNA of the CDR3: TGTGCCAGCAGCTCGACAGGCGCCCCAGATACGCAGTATTTT. Protein product: CASSSTGAPDTQYF. This chain uses TRBV5-8 with TRBJ2-3; tentative D call: TRBD1 (6 bases). Germline assignment: CDR1 SGHTS and CDR2 YDEGEE. V was pared by 3 bases and J by 4 bases, with 12 bases between. This CDR3 has 14 residues. Filled out from reference TRBV5-8 and TRBJ2-3, the complete variable domain reads EAGVTQSPTHLIKTRGQQATLRCSPISGHTSVYWYQQALGLGLQFLLWYDEGEERNRGNFPPRFSGRQFPNYSSELNVNALELEDSALYLCASSSTGAPDTQYFGPGTRLTVL.